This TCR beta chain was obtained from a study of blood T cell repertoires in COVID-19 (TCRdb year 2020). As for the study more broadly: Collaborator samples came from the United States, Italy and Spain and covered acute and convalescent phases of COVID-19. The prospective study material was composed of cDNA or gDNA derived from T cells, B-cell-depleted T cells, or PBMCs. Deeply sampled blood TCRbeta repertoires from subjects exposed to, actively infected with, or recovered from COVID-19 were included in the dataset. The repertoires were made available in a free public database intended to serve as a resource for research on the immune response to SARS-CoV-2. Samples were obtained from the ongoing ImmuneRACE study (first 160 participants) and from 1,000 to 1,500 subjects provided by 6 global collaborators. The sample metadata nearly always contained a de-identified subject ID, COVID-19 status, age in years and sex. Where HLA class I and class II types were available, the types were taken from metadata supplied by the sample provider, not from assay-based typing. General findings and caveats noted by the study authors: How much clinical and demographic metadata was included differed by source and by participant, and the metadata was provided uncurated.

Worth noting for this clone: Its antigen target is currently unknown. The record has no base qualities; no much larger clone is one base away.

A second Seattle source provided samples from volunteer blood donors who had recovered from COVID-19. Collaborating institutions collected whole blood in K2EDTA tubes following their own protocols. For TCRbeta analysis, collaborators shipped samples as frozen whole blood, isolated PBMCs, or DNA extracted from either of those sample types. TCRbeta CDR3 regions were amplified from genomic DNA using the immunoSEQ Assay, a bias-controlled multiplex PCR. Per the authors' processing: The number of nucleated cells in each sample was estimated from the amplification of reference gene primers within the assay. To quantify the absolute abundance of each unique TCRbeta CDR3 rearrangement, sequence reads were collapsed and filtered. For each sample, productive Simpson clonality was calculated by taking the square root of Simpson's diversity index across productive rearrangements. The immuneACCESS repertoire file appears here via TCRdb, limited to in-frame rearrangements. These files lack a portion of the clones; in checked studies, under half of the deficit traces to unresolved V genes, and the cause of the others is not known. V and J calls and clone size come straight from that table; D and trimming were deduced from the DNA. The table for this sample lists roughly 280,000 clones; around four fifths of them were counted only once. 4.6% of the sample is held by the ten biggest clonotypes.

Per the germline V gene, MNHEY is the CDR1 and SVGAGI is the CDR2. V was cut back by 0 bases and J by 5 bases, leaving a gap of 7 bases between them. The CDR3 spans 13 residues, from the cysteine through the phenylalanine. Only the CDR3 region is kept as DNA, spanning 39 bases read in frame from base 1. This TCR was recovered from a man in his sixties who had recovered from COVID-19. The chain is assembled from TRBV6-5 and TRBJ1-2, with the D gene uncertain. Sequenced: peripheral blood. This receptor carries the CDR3 CASSYSREYGYTF. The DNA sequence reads TGTGCCAGCAGTTACTCGAGGGAATATGGCTACACCTTC.